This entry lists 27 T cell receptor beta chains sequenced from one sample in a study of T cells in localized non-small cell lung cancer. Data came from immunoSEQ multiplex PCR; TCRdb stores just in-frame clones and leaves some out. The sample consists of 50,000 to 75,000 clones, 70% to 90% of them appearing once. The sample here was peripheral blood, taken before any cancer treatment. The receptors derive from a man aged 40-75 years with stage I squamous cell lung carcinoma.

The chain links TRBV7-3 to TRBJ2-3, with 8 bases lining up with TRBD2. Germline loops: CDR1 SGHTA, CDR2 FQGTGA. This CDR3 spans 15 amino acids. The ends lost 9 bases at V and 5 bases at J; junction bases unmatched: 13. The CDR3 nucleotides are TGTGCCAGTTCCCCTGGAGGCCTAGCGGGAGATACGCAGTATTTT. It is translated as CASSPGGLAGDTQYF.

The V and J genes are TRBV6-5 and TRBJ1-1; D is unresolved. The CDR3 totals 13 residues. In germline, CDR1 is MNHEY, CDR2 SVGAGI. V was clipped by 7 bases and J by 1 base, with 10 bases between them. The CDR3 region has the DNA TGTGCCAGCAAAAACCCAGAGAACACTGAAGCTTTCTTT. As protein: CASKNPENTEAFF.

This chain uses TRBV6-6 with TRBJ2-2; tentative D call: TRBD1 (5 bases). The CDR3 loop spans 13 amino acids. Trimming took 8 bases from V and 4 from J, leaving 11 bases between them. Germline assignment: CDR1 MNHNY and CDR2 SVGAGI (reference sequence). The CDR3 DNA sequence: TGTGCCAGCCGTCTGCAGGGCACCGGGGAGCTGTTTTTT. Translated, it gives CASRLQGTGELFF.

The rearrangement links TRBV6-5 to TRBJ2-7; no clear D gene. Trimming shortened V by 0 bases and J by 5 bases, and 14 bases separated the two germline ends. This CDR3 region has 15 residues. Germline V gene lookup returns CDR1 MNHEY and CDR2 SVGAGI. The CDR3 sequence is CASSYSGILRDEQYF. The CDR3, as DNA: TGTGCCAGCAGTTACTCTGGCATCCTCCGTGACGAGCAGTACTTC.

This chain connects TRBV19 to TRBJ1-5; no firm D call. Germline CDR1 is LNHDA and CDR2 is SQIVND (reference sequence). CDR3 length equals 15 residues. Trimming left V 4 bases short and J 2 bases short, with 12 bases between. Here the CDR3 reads CASSSIRLGNQPQHF. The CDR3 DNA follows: TGTGCCAGTAGTAGTATACGACTGGGCAATCAGCCCCAGCATTTT. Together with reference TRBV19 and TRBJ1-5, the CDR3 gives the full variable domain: DGGITQSPKYLFRKEGQNVTLSCEQNLNHDAMYWYRQDPGQGLRLIYYSQIVNDFQKGDIAEGYSVSREKKESFPLTVTSAQKNPTAFYLCASSSIRLGNQPQHFGDGTRLSIL.

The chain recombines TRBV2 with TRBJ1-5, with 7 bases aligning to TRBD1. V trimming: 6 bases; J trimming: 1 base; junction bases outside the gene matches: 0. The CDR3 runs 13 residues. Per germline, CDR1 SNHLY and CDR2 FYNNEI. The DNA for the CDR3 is TGTGCCAGCAGGGGACAGAGCAATCAGCCCCAGCATTTT. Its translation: CASRGQSNQPQHF.

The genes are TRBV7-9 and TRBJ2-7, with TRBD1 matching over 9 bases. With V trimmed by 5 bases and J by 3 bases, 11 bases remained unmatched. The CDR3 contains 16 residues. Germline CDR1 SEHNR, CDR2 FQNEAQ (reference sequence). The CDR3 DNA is TGTGCCAGCAGCCGGGGGGTTGGGACAGGGCACTACGAGCAGTACTTC. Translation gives CASSRGVGTGHYEQYF.

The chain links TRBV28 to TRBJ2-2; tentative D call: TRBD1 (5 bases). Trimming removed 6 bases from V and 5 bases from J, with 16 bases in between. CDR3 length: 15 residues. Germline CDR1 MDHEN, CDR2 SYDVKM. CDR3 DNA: TGTGCCAGCAGCACACAGGTTCGACTTACCGGGGAGCTGTTTTTT. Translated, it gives CASSTQVRLTGELFF.

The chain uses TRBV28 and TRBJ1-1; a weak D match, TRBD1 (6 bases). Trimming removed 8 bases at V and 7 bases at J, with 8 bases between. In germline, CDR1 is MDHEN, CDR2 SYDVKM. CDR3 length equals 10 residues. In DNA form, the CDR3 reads TGTGCCAGCGGGGACATTGAAGCTTTCTTT. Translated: CASGDIEAFF.

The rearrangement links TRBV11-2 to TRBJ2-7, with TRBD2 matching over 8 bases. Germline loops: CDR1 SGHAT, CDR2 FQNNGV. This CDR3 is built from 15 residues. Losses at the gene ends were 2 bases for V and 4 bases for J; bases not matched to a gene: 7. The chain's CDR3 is CASSLLVSGTYEQYF. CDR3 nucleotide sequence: TGTGCCAGCAGCTTACTGGTTAGCGGGACTTACGAGCAGTACTTC. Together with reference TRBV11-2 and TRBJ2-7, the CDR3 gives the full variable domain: EAGVAQSPRYKIIEKRQSVAFWCNPISGHATLYWYQQILGQGPKLLIQFQNNGVVDDSQLPKDRFSAERLKGVDSTLKIQPAKLEDSAVYLCASSLLVSGTYEQYFGPGTRLTVT.

The CDR3 sequence: CAISGSGPYPSYEQYF. The CDR3 region has the DNA TGTGCCATCAGTGGTAGCGGCCCTTATCCCTCCTACGAGCAGTACTTC. This chain joins TRBV10-3 and TRBJ2-7; perhaps TRBD2 as D (6 bases). Between the trimmed V and J ends, which lost 4 bases and 0 bases, there was a span of 16 bases. Germline assignment: CDR1 ENHRY and CDR2 SYGVKD. The CDR3 totals 16 residues.

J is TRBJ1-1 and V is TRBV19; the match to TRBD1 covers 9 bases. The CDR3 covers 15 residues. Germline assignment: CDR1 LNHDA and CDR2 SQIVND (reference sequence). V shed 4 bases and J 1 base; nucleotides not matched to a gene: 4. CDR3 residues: CASSTPDRGNTEAFF. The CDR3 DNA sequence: TGTGCCAGTAGTACCCCGGACAGGGGGAACACTGAAGCTTTCTTT.

In nucleotides, the CDR3 is TGTGCCAGCAGATTTAGCGGGACAGTCACCGGGGAGCTGTTTTTT. It codes for CASRFSGTVTGELFF. The V gene is TRBV6-5, the J gene TRBJ2-2; a possible D gene is TRBD2 (8 bases). The CDR3 is 15 residues long. Trimming took off 6 bases at V and 4 bases at J, with 15 bases between the two ends. Germline CDR1 MNHEY, CDR2 SVGAGI.

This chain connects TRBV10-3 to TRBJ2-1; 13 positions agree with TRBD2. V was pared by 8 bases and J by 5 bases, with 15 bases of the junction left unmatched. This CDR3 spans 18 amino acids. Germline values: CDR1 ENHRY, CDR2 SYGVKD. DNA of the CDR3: TGTGCCATCGGGTTGGGACTAGCGGGAAGCCTTCTACACAATGAGCAGTTCTTC. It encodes CAIGLGLAGSLLHNEQFF.

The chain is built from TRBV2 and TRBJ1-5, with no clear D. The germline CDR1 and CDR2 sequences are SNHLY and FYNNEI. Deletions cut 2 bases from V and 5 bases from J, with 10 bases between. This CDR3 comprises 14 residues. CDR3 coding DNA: TGTGCCAGCAGTGAAATACCGAACTATCAGCCCCAGCATTTT. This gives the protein CASSEIPNYQPQHF.

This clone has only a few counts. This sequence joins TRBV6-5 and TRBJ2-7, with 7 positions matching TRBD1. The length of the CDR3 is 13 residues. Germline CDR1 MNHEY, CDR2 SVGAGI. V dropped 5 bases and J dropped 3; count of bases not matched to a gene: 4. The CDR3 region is CASSHRGFYEQYF. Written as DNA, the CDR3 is TGTGCCAGCAGTCACAGGGGATTCTACGAGCAGTACTTC.

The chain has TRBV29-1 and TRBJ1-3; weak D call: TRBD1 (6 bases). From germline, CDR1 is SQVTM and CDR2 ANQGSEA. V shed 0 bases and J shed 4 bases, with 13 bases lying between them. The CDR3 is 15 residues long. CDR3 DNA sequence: TGCAGCGTTGAAGATACGGGGGGCCCCGGAAACACCATATATTTT. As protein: CSVEDTGGPGNTIYF.

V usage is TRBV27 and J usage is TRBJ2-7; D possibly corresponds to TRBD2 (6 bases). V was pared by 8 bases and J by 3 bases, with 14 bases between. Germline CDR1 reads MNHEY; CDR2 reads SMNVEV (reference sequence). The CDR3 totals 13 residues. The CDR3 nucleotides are TGTGCCAGCGGCCCTGGGACTGGCTACGAGCAGTACTTC. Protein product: CASGPGTGYEQYF.

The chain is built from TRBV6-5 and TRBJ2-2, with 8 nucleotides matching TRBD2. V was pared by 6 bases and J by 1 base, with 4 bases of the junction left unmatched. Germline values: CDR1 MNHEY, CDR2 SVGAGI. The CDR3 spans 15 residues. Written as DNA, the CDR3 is TGTGCCAGCAGGGCGGGAGGACAGAACACCGGGGAGCTGTTTTTT. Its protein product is CASRAGGQNTGELFF.

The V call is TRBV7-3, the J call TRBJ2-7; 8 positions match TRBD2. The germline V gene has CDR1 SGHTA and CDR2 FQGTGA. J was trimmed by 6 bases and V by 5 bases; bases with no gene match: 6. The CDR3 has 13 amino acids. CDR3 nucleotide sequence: TGTGCCAGCAGCATGACTAGCGTAAGCGAGCAGTACTTC. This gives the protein CASSMTSVSEQYF.

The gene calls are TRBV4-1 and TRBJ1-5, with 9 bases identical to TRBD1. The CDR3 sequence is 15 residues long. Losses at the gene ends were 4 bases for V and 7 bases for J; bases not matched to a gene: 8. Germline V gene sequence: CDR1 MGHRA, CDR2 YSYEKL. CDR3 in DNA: TGCGCCAGCAGCCTCGGGACAGGGTTCATCCAGCCCCAGCATTTT. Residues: CASSLGTGFIQPQHF.

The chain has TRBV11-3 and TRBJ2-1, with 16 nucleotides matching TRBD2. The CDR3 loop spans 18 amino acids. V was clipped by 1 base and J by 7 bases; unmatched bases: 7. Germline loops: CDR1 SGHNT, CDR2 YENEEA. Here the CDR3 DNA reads TGTGCCAGCAGCTTAGGAGGGACTAGCGGGAGGGTAAGAAATGAGCAGTTCTTC. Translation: CASSLGGTSGRVRNEQFF.

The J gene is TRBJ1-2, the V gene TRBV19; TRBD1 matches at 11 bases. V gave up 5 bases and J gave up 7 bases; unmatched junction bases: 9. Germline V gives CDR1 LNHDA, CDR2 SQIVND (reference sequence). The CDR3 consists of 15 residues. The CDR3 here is CASSQPGQGVSGYTF. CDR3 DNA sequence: TGTGCCAGTAGTCAACCGGGACAGGGGGTCTCTGGCTACACCTTC.

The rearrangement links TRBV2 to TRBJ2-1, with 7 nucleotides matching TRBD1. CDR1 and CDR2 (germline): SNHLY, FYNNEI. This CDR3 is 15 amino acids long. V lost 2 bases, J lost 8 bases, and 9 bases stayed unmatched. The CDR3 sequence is CASSETGVGAHEQFF. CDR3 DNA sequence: TGTGCCAGCAGTGAAACAGGGGTGGGGGCACATGAGCAGTTCTTC.

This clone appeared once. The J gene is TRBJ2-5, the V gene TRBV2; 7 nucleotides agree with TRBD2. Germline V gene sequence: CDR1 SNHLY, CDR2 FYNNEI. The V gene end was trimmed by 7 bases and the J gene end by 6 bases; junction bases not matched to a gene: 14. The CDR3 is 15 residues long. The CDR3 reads CASKGGTAGEQTQYF. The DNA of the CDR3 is TGTGCCAGCAAAGGTGGGACGGCGGGAGAGCAGACCCAGTACTTC.

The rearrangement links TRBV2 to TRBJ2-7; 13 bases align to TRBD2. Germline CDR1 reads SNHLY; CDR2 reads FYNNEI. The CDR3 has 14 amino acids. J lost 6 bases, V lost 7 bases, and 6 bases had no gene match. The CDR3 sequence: CASTRLAGGSEQYF. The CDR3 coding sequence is TGTGCCAGCACGCGACTAGCGGGAGGAAGCGAGCAGTACTTC.

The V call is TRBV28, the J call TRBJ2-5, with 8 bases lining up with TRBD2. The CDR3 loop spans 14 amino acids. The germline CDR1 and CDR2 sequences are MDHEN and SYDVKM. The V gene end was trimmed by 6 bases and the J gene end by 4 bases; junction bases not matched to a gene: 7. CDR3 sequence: CASRPGRVGETQYF. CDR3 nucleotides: TGTGCCAGCAGGCCCGGGAGGGTAGGAGAGACCCAGTACTTC.